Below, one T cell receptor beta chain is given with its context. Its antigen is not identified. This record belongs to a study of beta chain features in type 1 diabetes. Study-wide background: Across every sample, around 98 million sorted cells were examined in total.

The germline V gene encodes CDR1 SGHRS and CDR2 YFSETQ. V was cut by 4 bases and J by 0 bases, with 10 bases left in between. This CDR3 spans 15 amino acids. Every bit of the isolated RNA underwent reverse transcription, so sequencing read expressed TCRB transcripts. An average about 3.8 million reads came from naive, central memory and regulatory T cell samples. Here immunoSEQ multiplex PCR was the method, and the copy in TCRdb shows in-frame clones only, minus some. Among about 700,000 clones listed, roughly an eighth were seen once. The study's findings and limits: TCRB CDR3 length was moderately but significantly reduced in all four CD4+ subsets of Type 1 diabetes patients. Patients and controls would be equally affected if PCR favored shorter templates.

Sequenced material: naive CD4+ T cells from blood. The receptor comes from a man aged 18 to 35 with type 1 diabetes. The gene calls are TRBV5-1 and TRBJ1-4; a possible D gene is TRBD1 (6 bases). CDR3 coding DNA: TGCGCCAGCAGCCCCCGGACAGCAACTAATGAAAAACTGTTTTTT. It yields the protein CASSPRTATNEKLFF.